This TCR beta chain came from a study of beta chain features in type 1 diabetes (dated by TCRdb to 2017 to 2018). Regarding the study in general: Patients and healthy donors did not differ in mean age, gender distribution, total cell number or subset yield. A total of approximately 110,000,000 sorted cells were examined across all samples, and a strong correlation was observed between cell number per subset and RNA yield. In the study, TCRB repertoires of sorted circulating CD4+ T cell subsets from recently diagnosed type 1 diabetes patients were compared with those of matched healthy donors. Naive and central memory subsets were obtained from all 30 or so donors, but regulatory and stem cell-like memory subsets were isolated from only 8 patients and roughly 8 healthy donors. Overall study outcomes, separate from this receptor: A moderate but significant shortening of TCRB CDR3 length was observed in type 1 diabetes patients in all four CD4+ subsets. The naive, central memory and regulatory TCRB repertoires appeared to resemble one another more closely among patients than among healthy donors. Sequencing cDNA rather than genomic DNA could over-represent highly expressing activated cells, although activation and CD3 levels did not differ between groups. Only small numbers of individuals were included in the HLA sub-analyses, which left unresolved whether HLA type had any influence on TCRB rearrangement. Patients with type 1 diabetes made fewer insertions and deleted more nucleotides at VDJ recombination sites, implying thymic rearrangement abnormalities. PCR might favor shorter templates, but patient and control samples were amplified and corrected together, so any skew would affect both groups equally.

This clone was seen only a few times. Its antigen remains undetermined. The sample holds no much larger clone one base away, and base qualities are not on file. The entire isolated RNA was reverse transcribed using the High Capacity cDNA Reverse Transcription Kit, and thus expressed TCRB transcripts were sequenced. Deep immunoSEQ sequencing was applied to naive, central memory and regulatory T cell samples, giving an average of about 3.8 million total reads per sample. Sorted cells were lysed in RLT buffer and RNA was extracted with DNase-treated RNeasy Micro or Mini kits, depending on cell number. To prevent cross-contamination, every cell subset was processed on its own, while patient and healthy donor samples were processed together. TCRB sequences were amplified from cDNA with the immunoSEQ multiplex PCR, producing 87-bp fragments spanning the CDR3 region. Sequencing of the amplicons was performed on the Illumina HiSeq platform. The paper's processing steps were these. PCR bias was computationally corrected using synthetic template baselines, reads within Hamming distance 2 were collapsed, and singletons that could not be merged were discarded. Reads were aligned to IMGT to assign V, D and J genes, CDR3 length, and insertions or deletions at six rearrangement sites. Within each subset, clonotype counts were normalized to sorted cell number, after which true diversity and Gini coefficients were computed with the tcR R package. The overlap coefficient, calculated on TCRB nucleotide sequences, was used to quantify repertoire sharing. Out-of-frame TCRB sequences from naive cells were analyzed as a proxy for the pre-selection repertoire. The table comes from immuneACCESS by way of TCRdb, which keeps in-frame sequences with V and J called. Part of the clones is missing from these tables; in studies checked, under half for an unresolved V gene and the rest for unknown reasons. The V and J calls and clone size are taken from that table; D and trimming were inferred from the DNA. In all, the sample holds 600,000 or so clones, and around 12% of those were seen once. The ten largest clones add up to around 0.12% of the sample.

V is cut back by 1 base and J by 3 bases, with 11 bases in the junction unmatched. CDR3 length: 17 amino acids, cysteine to phenylalanine. Only the CDR3 portion is preserved as DNA: 51 bases, with reading frame beginning at the first base. From a lookup of the germline V gene, CDR1 and CDR2 are LGHNA and YSLEER. Each donor gave one peripheral blood draw, about 110 mL on average, collected into heparinised tubes. A BD FACSAria II and a panel including CD45RO, CCR7, CD25, CD127, CD95 and CD27 were used to sort naive, central memory, regulatory and stem cell-like memory CD4+ T cells. A purity above 95% was achieved for all sorted populations. PBMCs were separated immediately by Lymphoprep density gradient centrifugation and were stained directly, without being cultured. So that batch effects would be minimized, each experiment stained and sorted samples in pairs, pairing one healthy donor with one patient.

The source of this sequence is a man aged 25-45 years with type 1 diabetes. This receptor chain uses TRBV4-3 and TRBJ2-7; a stretch of 8 junction bases matches TRBD1. Sequenced: naive CD4+ T cells from blood. The meaning of the sample's cell subset or site label: true naive CD4+ T cells. The bases are TGCGCCAGCAGCCAAGGTTTTGGGCAGGGGGCCAGCTACGAGCAGTACTTC. Its translation reads: CASSQGFGQGASYEQYF.